The clone carrying this T cell receptor beta chain was detected ten times or more. The target antigen is unknown. Total RNA was extracted from unfractionated whole blood. This CDR3 contains 16 residues. CDR1 is SGHVS and CDR2 is FQNEAQ in the germline V gene. Trimming removed 1 base at V and 1 base at J, with 11 bases between. Each cDNA molecule in the library carried unique molecular identifiers. TCRdb re-called the 5' RACE reads with MiXCR, one entry per CDR3 protein. The profile shows about 140,000 distinct CDR3 sequences, 3.5% to 5% of them singletons. This specimen comes from a study of human T cells and chemical hapten exposure. Study overall: Per-sample variation in TCR yield stemmed mainly from small pooled library volume differences.

Study results and caveats: DPC sensitization did not alter TCRs above 1 in 1000 frequency.

The sequence was collected from a female donor in good health. The chain combines TRBV7-8 with TRBJ2-1, with D tentatively TRBD2 (6 bases). The CDR3 nucleotides read TGTGCCAGCAGCTTAGAAGCGGCGGGGTCCTACAATGAGCAGTTCTTC. Protein sequence: CASSLEAAGSYNEQFF.